This T cell receptor (beta chain) was sequenced during a study of blood T cell repertoires in COVID-19. V lost 5 bases and J lost 5; bases outside the gene matches: 6. The CDR3 covers 15 residues. CDR1 is LGHDT and CDR2 is YNNKEL in the germline V gene (reference sequence). The repertoire was sequenced with immunoSEQ multiplex PCR; TCRdb's copy has only in-frame clones and lacks some. The sample lists 80,000 to 100,000 clones, about 90% occurring once. The chain couples TRBV3-1 (or the pseudogene TRBV3-2) to TRBJ2-5; 12 bases line up with TRBD2. Sequencing was performed on peripheral blood. The sequence was obtained from a human donor with active COVID-19. The donor label of this sample is uncertain. The CDR3: CASSTSGGPQETQYF. In DNA, the CDR3 is TGTGCCAGCAGCACTAGCGGGGGGCCTCAGGAGACCCAGTACTTC.